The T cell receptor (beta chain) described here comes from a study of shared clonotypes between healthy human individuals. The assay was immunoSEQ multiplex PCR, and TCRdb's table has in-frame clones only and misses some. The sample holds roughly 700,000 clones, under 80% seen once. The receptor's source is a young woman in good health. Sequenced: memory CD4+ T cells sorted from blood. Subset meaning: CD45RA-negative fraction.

The CDR3 nucleotides read TGTGCCATCAGTGTAGGGGACAATGAGCAGTTCTTC. This sequence encodes CAISVGDNEQFF. The chain recombines TRBV10-3 with TRBJ2-1, with D perhaps TRBD1 (5 bases). Per the germline V gene, CDR1 is ENHRY and CDR2 is SYGVKD. The CDR3 loop spans 12 amino acids. The germline V and J ends were trimmed by 4 bases and 5 bases, with 6 bases remaining between them.